These 32 T cell receptor beta chains share one sample of origin, sequenced in a study of shared clonotypes between healthy human individuals. Produced via immunoSEQ multiplex PCR; TCRdb's table is partial and in-frame only. This sample has around 2.5 million clones; over 85% occur once, and the top ten carry about 0.38%. Sequenced sample: naive CD4+ T cells from PBMCs. As to subset: CD45RA+ positively selected. Receptors were obtained from a man between 18 and 35 years old in good health. Some clones in this sample may be carry-over from other donors' samples.

The chain employs TRBV28 and TRBJ2-7; D may be TRBD2 (6 bases). CDR3 size: 13 residues. Per the germline V gene, CDR1 is MDHEN and CDR2 is SYDVKM. V gave up 8 bases and J gave up 7 bases, with 18 bases separating them. The CDR3 sequence is CASYDSPGSEQYF. The DNA of the CDR3 is TGTGCCAGCTACGACAGCCCCGGGAGTGAGCAGTACTTC. The full variable domain, its missing parts supplied by reference TRBV28 and TRBJ2-7, is DVKVTQSSRYLVKRTGEKVFLECVQDMDHENMFWYRQDPGLGLRLIYFSYDVKMKEKGDIPEGYSVSREKKERFSLILESASTNQTSMYLCASYDSPGSEQYFGPGTRLTVT.

This chain links TRBV9 with TRBJ1-3; 9 nucleotides agree with TRBD1. This CDR3 has 18 amino acids. J lost 2 bases, V lost 4 bases, and 13 bases had no gene match. Germline V gives CDR1 SGDLS, CDR2 YYNGEE. The CDR3 loop reads CASSRGTGMLRTGNTIYF. The CDR3 nucleotides read TGTGCCAGCAGCCGCGGGACAGGGATGTTAAGAACTGGAAACACCATATATTTT. The entire variable domain, with the rest obtained from reference TRBV9 and TRBJ1-3, is as follows: DSGVTQTPKHLITATGQRVTLRCSPRSGDLSVYWYQQSLDQGLQFLIQYYNGEERAKGNILERFSAQQFPDLHSELNLSSLELGDSALYFCASSRGTGMLRTGNTIYFGEGSWLTVV.

This chain links TRBV11-2 with TRBJ2-2, with D possibly matching TRBD1 (5 bases). Trimming removed 5 bases from V and 5 bases from J, with 12 bases in between. The CDR3 runs 14 residues. Germline-derived CDR1 and CDR2 are SGHAT and FQNNGV. CDR3 DNA sequence: TGTGCCAGCAGCCCCGGTAAGGGGACCGGGGAGCTGTTTTTT. Encoded protein: CASSPGKGTGELFF.

V and J are TRBV15 and TRBJ2-1; TRBD2 agrees at 10 bases. Trimming at V came to 0 bases and at J to 10 bases, leaving 15 bases not matched to a gene. Germline CDR1 reads LNHNV; CDR2 reads YYDKDF (reference sequence). The CDR3 length is 18 residues. This CDR3 reads CATSREWSGLAGVREQFF. The CDR3 DNA is TGTGCCACCAGCAGAGAGTGGTCGGGGCTAGCGGGAGTTCGGGAGCAGTTCTTC. Combining the CDR3 with reference TRBV15 and TRBJ2-1 gives the whole variable domain DAMVIQNPRYQVTQFGKPVTLSCSQTLNHNVMYWYQQKSSQAPKLLFHYYDKDFNNEADTPDNFQSRRPNTSFCFLDIRSPGLGDTAMYLCATSREWSGLAGVREQFFGPGTRLTVL.

The chain links TRBV6-5 to TRBJ1-5; D gene ambiguous. V lost 6 bases and J 4 bases, leaving 13 bases between the germline ends. Per germline, CDR1 MNHEY and CDR2 SVGAGI. The CDR3 is made up of 14 amino acids. The DNA of the CDR3 is TGTGCCAGCAGCGGTCGGACGGGGAATCAGCCCCAGCATTTT. Encoded protein: CASSGRTGNQPQHF.

On this clone itself: Other DNA sequences in this sample translate to the same CDR3. The V call is TRBV4-2, the J call TRBJ1-5; D remains unclear. V shed 0 bases and J shed 1 base, with 4 bases lying between them. The germline V gene has CDR1 LGHNA and CDR2 YNFKEQ. There are 14 residues in the CDR3. The CDR3 region is CASSQDGSNQPQHF. In DNA, the CDR3 is TGTGCCAGCAGCCAAGATGGAAGCAATCAGCCCCAGCATTTT.

The genes are TRBV2 and TRBJ2-3; 8 nucleotides line up with TRBD1. The junction had 8 bases not matched to a gene; V was cut back by 10 bases and J by 2 bases. Germline assignment: CDR1 SNHLY and CDR2 FYNNEI. The CDR3 spans 14 residues. The chain's CDR3 is CANRQGIVTDTQYF. CDR3 coding DNA: TGTGCCAACCGACAGGGGATAGTCACAGATACGCAGTATTTT.

This chain links TRBV11-2 with TRBJ1-1; D is uncertain. Germline V gene lookup returns CDR1 SGHAT and CDR2 FQNNGV. The CDR3 is made up of 17 amino acids. V lost 5 bases to trimming and J lost 3 bases, with 22 bases between them. CDR3 sequence: CASSPLVSTGEDTEAFF. The CDR3 coding sequence is TGTGCCAGCAGCCCCCTAGTCTCAACCGGTGAGGACACTGAAGCTTTCTTT.

To note about this clone: Within the sample, other DNA sequences also encode this same CDR3. This rearrangement joins TRBV7-9 to TRBJ2-1, with TRBD2 identical over 12 bases. Germline V gene lookup returns CDR1 SEHNR and CDR2 FQNEAQ (reference sequence). The CDR3 is made up of 16 amino acids. The J segment lost 3 bases and the V segment lost 3 bases, leaving 3 bases of the junction unmatched. CDR3 sequence (DNA): TGTGCCAGCAGCTTGTCGACTAGCGGGAGCTACAATGAGCAGTTCTTC. It is translated as CASSLSTSGSYNEQFF.

CDR3 bases: TGTGCCAGCAGCGGGGGGGGTGGCCCCCTCTTCCAAGAGACCCAGTACTTC. Protein product: CASSGGGGPLFQETQYF. This chain links TRBV9 with TRBJ2-5; 7 bases line up with TRBD2. The germline V gene encodes CDR1 SGDLS and CDR2 YYNGEE. With 3 bases clipped from V and 1 base from J, the junction kept 12 bases outside the gene matches. The CDR3 has 17 residues.

For the CDR3, the DNA is TGTGCCAGCAGCTTAGCTGCGGGAGGGACCTACAATGAGCAGTTCTTC. It codes for CASSLAAGGTYNEQFF. The rearrangement joins TRBV7-3 to TRBJ2-1; 9 nucleotides align to TRBD2. V lost 2 bases, J lost 2 bases, and 4 bases stayed unmatched. CDR1 is SGHTA and CDR2 is FQGTGA in the germline V gene. There are 16 residues in the CDR3.

In nucleotides, the CDR3 is TGTGCCAGCAGCTTGGGGGGTCGGGGACAGGGGAAGGACATTCAGTACTTC. It specifies CASSLGGRGQGKDIQYF. The genes are TRBV5-4 and TRBJ2-4; 10 nucleotides match TRBD1. CDR1 and CDR2 (germline): SGHNT, YYREEE (reference sequence). CDR3 length: 17 amino acids. The junction had 11 bases not matched to a gene; V was cut back by 0 bases and J by 8 bases. Looking up the rest from reference TRBV5-4 and TRBJ2-4 gives the full variable domain: ETGVTQSPTHLIKTRGQQVTLRCSSQSGHNTVSWYQQALGQGPQFIFQYYREEENGRGNFPPRFSGLQFPNYSSELNVNALELDDSALYLCASSLGGRGQGKDIQYFGAGTRLSVL.

The V and J genes are TRBV7-9 and TRBJ2-1, with TRBD2 identical over 11 bases. This CDR3 comprises 15 residues. The V gene's germline CDR1 is SEHNR and CDR2 FQNEAQ (reference sequence). After removal of 5 bases from V and 5 bases from J, the junction contained 5 bases not matched to a gene. The CDR3 sequence: CASSAVSGGDNEQFF. The CDR3 region has the DNA TGTGCCAGCAGCGCCGTTAGCGGGGGGGACAATGAGCAGTTCTTC.

The chain combines TRBV6-1 with TRBJ1-3; maybe TRBD1 (6 bases). Trimming shortened V by 6 bases and J by 1 base, and 10 bases separated the two germline ends. Germline CDR1 and CDR2: MNHNS and SASEGT. This CDR3 is built from 14 residues. The CDR3 coding sequence is TGTGCCAGCAGGGACAGACCTTCTGGAAACACCATATATTTT. Translation: CASRDRPSGNTIYF.

The chain links TRBV7-8 to TRBJ2-2, with D possibly TRBD1 on 6 matching bases. V was trimmed by 6 bases and J by 2 bases, leaving 10 bases between them. This CDR3 has 14 amino acids. The germline gives CDR1 SGHVS, CDR2 FQNEAQ. The CDR3 sequence is CASRGTPNTGELFF. DNA of the CDR3: TGTGCCAGCAGGGGGACACCTAACACCGGGGAGCTGTTTTTT.

Only one count was recorded for this clone. The rearrangement uses TRBV7-8 and TRBJ1-1; D call uncertain. V was cut by 2 bases and J by 3 bases, with 13 bases left in between. CDR1 and CDR2 from the germline V gene are SGHVS and FQNEAQ. This CDR3 comprises 15 residues. The CDR3 loop reads CASSLRTQTHTEAFF. The CDR3 coding sequence is TGTGCCAGCAGCTTACGCACGCAGACACACACTGAAGCTTTCTTT.

Notes on this clone: The same CDR3 arises from other DNA sequences in this sample as well. The CDR3 spells CSVGQGTDTQYF. The CDR3 bases are TGCAGCGTAGGACAGGGAACAGATACGCAGTATTTT. V gene TRBV29-1 combines with J gene TRBJ2-3; 8 bases are shared with TRBD1. The CDR3 consists of 12 residues. V gave up 6 bases and J gave up 3 bases; unmatched junction bases: 2. In germline, CDR1 is SQVTM, CDR2 ANQGSEA.

V usage is TRBV6-1 and J usage is TRBJ1-1; 8 bases line up with TRBD1. Germline trimming cut 3 bases from V and 3 bases from J; bases unmatched to any gene: 15. The CDR3 runs 18 residues. Germline CDR1 reads MNHNS; CDR2 reads SASEGT. In DNA, the CDR3 is TGTGCCAGCAGTGACTGGACAGGGAAGGGAACGTGGGACACTGAAGCTTTCTTT. As protein: CASSDWTGKGTWDTEAFF.

The chain combines TRBV27 with TRBJ2-7; possible D gene TRBD1, 5 bases. Per germline, CDR1 MNHEY and CDR2 SMNVEV (reference sequence). The CDR3 is made up of 16 amino acids. The germline V and J ends were trimmed by 5 bases and 2 bases, with 19 bases remaining between them. The CDR3 loop is CASSALAGWTPYEQYF. Written as DNA, the CDR3 is TGTGCCAGCAGTGCCTTGGCAGGGTGGACCCCCTACGAGCAGTACTTC.

This sequence joins TRBV25-1 and TRBJ2-3, with TRBD2 matching 7 bases. V was pared by 8 bases and J by 0 bases, with 8 bases of the junction left unmatched. Germline loops: CDR1 MGHDK, CDR2 SYGVNS. CDR3 size: 15 residues. The CDR3 nucleotides are TGTGCCAGCTCGTTGGCTAGCGGTAGCACAGATACGCAGTATTTT. Amino acid sequence: CASSLASGSTDTQYF. Looking up the rest from reference TRBV25-1 and TRBJ2-3 gives the full variable domain: EADIYQTPRYLVIGTGKKITLECSQTMGHDKMYWYQQDPGMELHLIHYSYGVNSTEKGDLSSESTVSRIRTEHFPLTLESARPSHTSQYLCASSLASGSTDTQYFGPGTRLTVL.

The chain uses TRBV10-3 and TRBJ2-1, with 10 bases fitting TRBD2. Germline V CDR1 and CDR2: ENHRY, SYGVKD. The J segment lost 8 bases and the V segment lost 11 bases, leaving 9 bases of the junction unmatched. CDR3 length: 13 amino acids. The CDR3 DNA sequence: TGTGCCGCCGCTAGCGGGAGTGTGGATGAGCAGTTCTTC. Translating it yields CAAASGSVDEQFF.

The chain links TRBV5-6 to TRBJ1-2; D unclear. The V end lost 0 bases, the J end lost 4 bases, and 16 bases lay between the germline ends. The CDR3 has 16 amino acids. CDR1 SGHDT and CDR2 YYEEEE come from the germline V gene. CDR3 region: CASSLGSRTDFYGYTF. The CDR3 bases are TGTGCCAGCAGCTTGGGGTCCCGGACCGATTTCTATGGCTACACCTTC. Variable domain in full (rest from reference TRBV5-6 and TRBJ1-2): DAGVTQSPTHLIKTRGQQVTLRCSPKSGHDTVSWYQQALGQGPQFIFQYYEEEERQRGNFPDRFSGHQFPNYSSELNVNALLLGDSALYLCASSLGSRTDFYGYTFGSGTRLTVV.

Regarding this clone: Its ends do not fully match the called genes, so a read error is possible. The genes are TRBV27 and TRBJ2-7; 13 bases match TRBD2. In germline, CDR1 is MNHEY, CDR2 SMNVEV (reference sequence). This CDR3 is 13 amino acids long. CDR3 residues: CASRRNGLAGEEF. In nucleotides, the CDR3 is TGTGCCAGCAGGCGAAACGGACTAGCGGGAGAAGAATTC.

This clone was picked up one time. The V call is TRBV28, the J call TRBJ2-5; 7 nucleotides agree with TRBD1. The CDR3 contains 18 residues. Trimming at V came to 4 bases and at J to 1 base, leaving 15 bases not matched to a gene. Germline V gene lookup returns CDR1 MDHEN and CDR2 SYDVKM. The CDR3 nucleotides are TGTGCCAGCAGTTCGTACGACCTGGGACAGAGCCTCCAAGAGACCCAGTACTTC. Its translation is CASSSYDLGQSLQETQYF. Full variable domain (rest looked up from reference TRBV28 and TRBJ2-5): DVKVTQSSRYLVKRTGEKVFLECVQDMDHENMFWYRQDPGLGLRLIYFSYDVKMKEKGDIPEGYSVSREKKERFSLILESASTNQTSMYLCASSSYDLGQSLQETQYFGPGTRLLVL.

V gene TRBV18 combines with J gene TRBJ1-1; D is perhaps TRBD1 (5 bases). The CDR3 totals 13 residues. Deletions cut 2 bases from V and 6 bases from J, with 10 bases between. The germline gives CDR1 KGHSH, CDR2 LQKENI. CDR3 sequence reads: CASSPDQGAEAFF. The CDR3 DNA reads TGTGCCAGCTCACCAGACCAGGGTGCTGAAGCTTTCTTT.

The CDR3 is CASSLFGRDYGYTF. The CDR3, as DNA: TGTGCCAGCAGCTTGTTTGGGCGGGATTATGGCTACACCTTC. J is TRBJ1-2 and V is TRBV5-6, with D uncertain. CDR1 and CDR2 (germline): SGHDT, YYEEEE. V lost 1 base to trimming and J lost 5 bases, with 12 bases between them. The CDR3 covers 14 residues.

The chain couples TRBV28 to TRBJ1-2; D is perhaps TRBD1 (5 bases). The CDR3 has 14 amino acids. Germline CDR1 is MDHEN and CDR2 is SYDVKM. V lost 3 bases and J lost 8, with 16 bases in between. The CDR3 nucleotides read TGTGCCAGCAGTTTGTCAATGGGAAGGGGAGGCTACACCTTC. Its translation is CASSLSMGRGGYTF.

For this clone: Other DNA sequences in the same sample also yield this CDR3. The rearrangement links TRBV18 to TRBJ2-7, with a possible D match to TRBD2 (5 bases). The CDR3 spans 12 residues. Germline V gives CDR1 KGHSH, CDR2 LQKENI. V was trimmed by 3 bases and J by 3 bases, leaving 6 bases between them. In DNA, the CDR3 is TGTGCCAGCTCACCCGAGGGCTACGAGCAGTACTTC. Translation gives CASSPEGYEQYF.

The chain links TRBV5-4 to TRBJ2-1; 11 positions match TRBD2. CDR1 is SGHNT and CDR2 is YYREEE in the germline V gene (reference sequence). The CDR3 extends over 16 amino acids. V gave up 4 bases and J gave up 12 bases; unmatched junction bases: 15. The CDR3 DNA reads as TGTGCCAGCAGCACGCTGACTAGCGGGGCCCCTGATGTGCAGTTCTTC. Translation gives CASSTLTSGAPDVQFF.

The chain recombines TRBV6-5 with TRBJ2-7; a weak D match, TRBD2 (5 bases). The V and J ends lost 4 bases and 7 bases respectively, with 14 bases between them. The CDR3 is 13 amino acids. Germline CDR1 reads MNHEY; CDR2 reads SVGAGI. CDR3 sequence: CASSSRRRREQYF. CDR3 DNA sequence: TGTGCCAGCAGTTCCCGGAGGCGGAGGGAGCAGTACTTC.

V gene TRBV7-7 combines with J gene TRBJ2-1, with 9 positions matching TRBD1. The CDR3 sequence is 15 residues long. Trimming at V came to 1 base and at J to 3 bases, leaving 1 base not matched to a gene. The germline gives CDR1 SSHAT, CDR2 FNYEAQ (reference sequence). The CDR3 bases are TGTGCCAGCAGCTTAGGGGGACAGGGCTACAATGAGCAGTTCTTC. It is translated as CASSLGGQGYNEQFF.

This chain connects TRBV15 to TRBJ2-7; 9 positions agree with TRBD1. V shed 4 bases, J shed 4 bases, and the junction held 8 bases outside the gene matches. The germline V gene encodes CDR1 LNHNV and CDR2 YYDKDF (reference sequence). The CDR3 totals 15 residues. In DNA, the CDR3 is TGTGCCACCAGCATCCCGACAGGGGGGAGATACGAGCAGTACTTC. Translated, it gives CATSIPTGGRYEQYF.